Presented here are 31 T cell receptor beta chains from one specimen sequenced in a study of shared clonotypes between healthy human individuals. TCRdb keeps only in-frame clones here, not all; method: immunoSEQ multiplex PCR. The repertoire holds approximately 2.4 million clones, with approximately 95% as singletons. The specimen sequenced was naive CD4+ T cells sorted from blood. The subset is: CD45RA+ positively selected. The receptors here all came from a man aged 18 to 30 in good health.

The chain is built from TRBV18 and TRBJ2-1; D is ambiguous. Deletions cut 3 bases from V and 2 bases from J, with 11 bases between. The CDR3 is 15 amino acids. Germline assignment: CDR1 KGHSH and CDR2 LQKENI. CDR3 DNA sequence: TGTGCCAGCTCACCCTTCGGGCAGACCTACAATGAGCAGTTCTTC. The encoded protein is CASSPFGQTYNEQFF.

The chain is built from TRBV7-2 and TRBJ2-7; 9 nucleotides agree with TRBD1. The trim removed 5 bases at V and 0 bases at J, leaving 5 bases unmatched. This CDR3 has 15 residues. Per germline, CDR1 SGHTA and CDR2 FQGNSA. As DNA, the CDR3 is TGTGCCAGCAGCACCGGGACAGGGAGCTCCTACGAGCAGTACTTC. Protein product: CASSTGTGSSYEQYF.

The CDR3 DNA sequence: TGTGCCAGCAGCCCCATGTCGAGGGAGCAGTACTTC. Its translation is CASSPMSREQYF. This chain uses TRBV27 with TRBJ2-7; unclear D gene. V lost 6 bases, J lost 7 bases, and 13 bases lay in between. This CDR3 contains 12 residues. Per the germline V gene, CDR1 is MNHEY and CDR2 is SMNVEV (reference sequence).

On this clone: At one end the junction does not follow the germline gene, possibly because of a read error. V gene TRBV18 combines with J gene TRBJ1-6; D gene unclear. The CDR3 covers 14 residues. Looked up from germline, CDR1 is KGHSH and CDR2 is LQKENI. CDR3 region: CASSPDSDKSPLHF. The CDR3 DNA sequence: TGTGCCAGCTCACCAGATTCAGATAAGTCACCCCTCCACTTT.

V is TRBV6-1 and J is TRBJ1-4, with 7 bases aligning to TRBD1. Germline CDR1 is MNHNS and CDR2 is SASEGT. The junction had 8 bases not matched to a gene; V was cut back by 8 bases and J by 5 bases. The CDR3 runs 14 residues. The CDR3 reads CASGRQGGNEKLFF. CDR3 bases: TGTGCCAGCGGGAGACAGGGCGGAAATGAAAAACTGTTTTTT.

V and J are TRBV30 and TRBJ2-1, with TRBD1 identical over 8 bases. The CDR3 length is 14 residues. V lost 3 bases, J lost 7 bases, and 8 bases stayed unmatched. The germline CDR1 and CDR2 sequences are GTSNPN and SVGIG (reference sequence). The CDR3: CAWRAGTGWNEQFF. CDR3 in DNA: TGTGCCTGGAGGGCCGGGACAGGATGGAATGAGCAGTTCTTC.

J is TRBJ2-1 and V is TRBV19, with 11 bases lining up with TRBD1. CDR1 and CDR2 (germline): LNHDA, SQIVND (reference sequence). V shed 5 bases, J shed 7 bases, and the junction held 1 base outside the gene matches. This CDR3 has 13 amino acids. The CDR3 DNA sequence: TGTGCCAGTAGTCGGGACAGGGGGAATGAGCAGTTCTTC. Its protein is CASSRDRGNEQFF.

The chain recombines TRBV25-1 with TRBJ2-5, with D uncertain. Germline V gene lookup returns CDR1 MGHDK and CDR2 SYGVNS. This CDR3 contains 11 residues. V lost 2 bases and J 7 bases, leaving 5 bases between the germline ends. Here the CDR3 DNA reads TGTGCCAGCAGTGAAATGAGGACCCAGTACTTC. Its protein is CASSEMRTQYF.

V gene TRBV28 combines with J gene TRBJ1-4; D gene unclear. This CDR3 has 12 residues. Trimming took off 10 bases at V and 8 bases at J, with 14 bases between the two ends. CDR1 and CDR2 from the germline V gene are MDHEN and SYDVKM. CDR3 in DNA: TGTGCCACAAACCGGGAGCAGGAAAAACTGTTTTTT. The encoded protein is CATNREQEKLFF.

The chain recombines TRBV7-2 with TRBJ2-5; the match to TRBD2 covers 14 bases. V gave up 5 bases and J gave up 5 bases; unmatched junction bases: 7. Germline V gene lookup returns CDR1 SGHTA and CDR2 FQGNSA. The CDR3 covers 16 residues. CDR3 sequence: CASSPRTSGGSETQYF. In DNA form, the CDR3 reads TGTGCCAGCAGCCCACGGACTAGCGGGGGGTCGGAGACCCAGTACTTC.

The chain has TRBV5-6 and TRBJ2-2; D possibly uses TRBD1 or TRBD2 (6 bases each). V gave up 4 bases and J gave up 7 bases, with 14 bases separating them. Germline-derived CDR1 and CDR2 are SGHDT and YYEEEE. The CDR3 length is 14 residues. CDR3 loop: CASSPGGGGGELFF. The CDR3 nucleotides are TGTGCCAGCAGCCCCGGTGGAGGGGGCGGGGAGCTGTTTTTT.

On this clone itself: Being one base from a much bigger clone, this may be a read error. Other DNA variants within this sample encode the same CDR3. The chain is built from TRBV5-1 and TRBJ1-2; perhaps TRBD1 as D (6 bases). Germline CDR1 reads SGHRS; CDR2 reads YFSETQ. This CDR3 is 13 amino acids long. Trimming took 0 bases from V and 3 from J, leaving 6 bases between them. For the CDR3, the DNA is TGCGCCAGCAGCTTGGGACAGGACTATGGCTACACCTTC. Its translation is CASSLGQDYGYTF.

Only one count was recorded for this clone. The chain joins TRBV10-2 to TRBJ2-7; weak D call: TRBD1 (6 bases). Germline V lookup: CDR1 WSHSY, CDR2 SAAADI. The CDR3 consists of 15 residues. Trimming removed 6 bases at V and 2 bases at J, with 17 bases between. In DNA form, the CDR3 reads TGCGCCAGCAGAGCTGCCGGGACACAAACCTACGAGCAGTACTTC. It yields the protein CASRAAGTQTYEQYF.

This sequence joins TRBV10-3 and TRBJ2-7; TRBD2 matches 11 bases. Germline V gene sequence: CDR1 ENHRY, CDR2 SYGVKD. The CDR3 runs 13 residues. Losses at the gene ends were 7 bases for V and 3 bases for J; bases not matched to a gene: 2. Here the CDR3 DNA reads TGTGCCATCAATAGCGGGAGGGACTACGAGCAGTACTTC. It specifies CAINSGRDYEQYF.

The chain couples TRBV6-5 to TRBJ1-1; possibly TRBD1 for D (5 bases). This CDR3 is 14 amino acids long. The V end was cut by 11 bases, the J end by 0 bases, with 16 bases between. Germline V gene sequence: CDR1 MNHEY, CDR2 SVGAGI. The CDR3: CACSRGDMNTEAFF. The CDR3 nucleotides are TGTGCCTGTTCAAGGGGTGACATGAACACTGAAGCTTTCTTT.

CDR3 region: CASSFTRSSTDTQYF. The CDR3 nucleotides are TGCGCCAGCAGCTTTACTAGGTCCAGCACAGATACGCAGTATTTT. V gene TRBV5-1 combines with J gene TRBJ2-3, with D possibly being TRBD2 (5 bases). V lost 2 bases and J 0 bases, leaving 10 bases between the germline ends. This CDR3 is built from 15 residues. Germline assignment: CDR1 SGHRS and CDR2 YFSETQ.

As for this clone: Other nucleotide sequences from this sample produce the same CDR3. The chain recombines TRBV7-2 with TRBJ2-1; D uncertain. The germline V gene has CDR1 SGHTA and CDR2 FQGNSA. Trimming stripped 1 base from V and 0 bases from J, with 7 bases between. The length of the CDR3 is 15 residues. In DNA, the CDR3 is TGTGCCAGCAGCTTAGGACCTAGCTCCTACAATGAGCAGTTCTTC. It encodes CASSLGPSSYNEQFF.

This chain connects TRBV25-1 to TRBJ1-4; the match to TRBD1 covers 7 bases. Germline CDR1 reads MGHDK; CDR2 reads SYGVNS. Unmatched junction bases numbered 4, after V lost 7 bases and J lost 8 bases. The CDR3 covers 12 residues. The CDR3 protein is CASTDRVEKLFF. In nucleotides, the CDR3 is TGTGCCAGCACTGACAGGGTGGAAAAACTGTTTTTT.

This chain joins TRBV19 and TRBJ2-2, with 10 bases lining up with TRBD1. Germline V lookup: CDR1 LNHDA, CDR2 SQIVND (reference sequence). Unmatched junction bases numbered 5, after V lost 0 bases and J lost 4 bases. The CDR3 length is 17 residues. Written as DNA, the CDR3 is TGTGCCAGTAGTATAGATAGGGGACAGGGGAGCACCGGGGAGCTGTTTTTT. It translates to CASSIDRGQGSTGELFF.

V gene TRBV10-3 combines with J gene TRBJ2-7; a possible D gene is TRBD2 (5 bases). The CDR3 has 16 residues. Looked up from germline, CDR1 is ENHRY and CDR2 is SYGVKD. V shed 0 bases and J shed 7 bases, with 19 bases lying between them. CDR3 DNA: TGTGCCATCAGTGAGTCGGTTCTGCGGGTCACATCTGAGCAGTACTTC. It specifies CAISESVLRVTSEQYF.

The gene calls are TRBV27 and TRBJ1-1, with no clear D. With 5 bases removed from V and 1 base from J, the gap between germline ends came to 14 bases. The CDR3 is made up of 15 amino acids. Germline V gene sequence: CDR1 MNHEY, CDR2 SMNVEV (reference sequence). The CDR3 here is CASSPLAVPNTEAFF. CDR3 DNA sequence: TGTGCCAGCAGTCCTCTGGCTGTACCGAACACTGAAGCTTTCTTT.

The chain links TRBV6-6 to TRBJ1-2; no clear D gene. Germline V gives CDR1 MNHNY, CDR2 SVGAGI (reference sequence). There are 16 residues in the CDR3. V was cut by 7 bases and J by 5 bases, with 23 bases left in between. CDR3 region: CASTPWGDGRPYGYTF. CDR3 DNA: TGTGCCAGCACCCCCTGGGGTGACGGAAGGCCTTATGGCTACACCTTC.

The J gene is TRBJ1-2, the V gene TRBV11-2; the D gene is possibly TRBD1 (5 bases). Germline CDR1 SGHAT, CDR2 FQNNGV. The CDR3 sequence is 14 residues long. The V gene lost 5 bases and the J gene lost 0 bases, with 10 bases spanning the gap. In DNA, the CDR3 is TGTGCCAGCAGCCTCACGGGGGCTAACTATGGCTACACCTTC. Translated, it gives CASSLTGANYGYTF.

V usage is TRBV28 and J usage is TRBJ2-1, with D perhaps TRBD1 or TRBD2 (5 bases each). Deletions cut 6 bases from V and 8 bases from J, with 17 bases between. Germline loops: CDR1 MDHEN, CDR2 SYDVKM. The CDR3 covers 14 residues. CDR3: CASSPGRQLDEQFF. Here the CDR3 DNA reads TGTGCCAGCAGCCCGGGACGCCAGTTGGATGAGCAGTTCTTC.

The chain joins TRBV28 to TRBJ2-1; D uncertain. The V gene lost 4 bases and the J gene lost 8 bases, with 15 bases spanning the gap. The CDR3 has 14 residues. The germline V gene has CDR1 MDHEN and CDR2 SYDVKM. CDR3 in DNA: TGTGCCAGCAGTTCACCTCCCGCCGGACATGAGCAGTTCTTC. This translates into CASSSPPAGHEQFF.

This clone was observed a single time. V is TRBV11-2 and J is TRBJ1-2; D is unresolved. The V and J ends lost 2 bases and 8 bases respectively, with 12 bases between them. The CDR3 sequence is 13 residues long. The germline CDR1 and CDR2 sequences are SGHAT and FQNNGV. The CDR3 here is CASSLLLSGGYTF. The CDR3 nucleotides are TGTGCCAGCAGCTTACTCTTATCTGGGGGCTACACCTTC.

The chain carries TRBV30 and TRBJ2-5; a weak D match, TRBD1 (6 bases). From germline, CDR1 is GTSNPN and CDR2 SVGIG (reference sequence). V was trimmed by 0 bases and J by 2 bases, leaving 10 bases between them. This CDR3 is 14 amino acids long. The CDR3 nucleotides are TGTGCCTGGAGTGTACAGGGAAAGCAAGAGACCCAGTACTTC. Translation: CAWSVQGKQETQYF.

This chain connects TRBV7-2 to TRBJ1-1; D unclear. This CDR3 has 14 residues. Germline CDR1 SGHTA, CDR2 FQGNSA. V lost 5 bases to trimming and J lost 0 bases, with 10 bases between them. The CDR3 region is CASSKVNMNTEAFF. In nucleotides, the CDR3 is TGTGCCAGCAGCAAAGTAAACATGAACACTGAAGCTTTCTTT.

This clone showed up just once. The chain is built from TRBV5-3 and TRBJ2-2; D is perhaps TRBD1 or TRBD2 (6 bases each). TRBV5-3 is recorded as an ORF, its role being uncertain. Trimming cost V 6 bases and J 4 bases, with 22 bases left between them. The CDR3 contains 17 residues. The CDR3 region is CARIAGRGAPGTGELFF. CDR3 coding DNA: TGTGCCAGAATCGCCGGAAGGGGGGCGCCGGGCACCGGGGAGCTGTTTTTT.

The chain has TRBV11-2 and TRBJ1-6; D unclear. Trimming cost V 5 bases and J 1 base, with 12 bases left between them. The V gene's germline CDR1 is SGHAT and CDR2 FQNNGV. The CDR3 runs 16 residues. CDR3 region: CASSRLDTSYNSPLHF. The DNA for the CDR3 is TGTGCCAGCAGCCGGCTCGACACGTCCTATAATTCACCCCTCCACTTT.

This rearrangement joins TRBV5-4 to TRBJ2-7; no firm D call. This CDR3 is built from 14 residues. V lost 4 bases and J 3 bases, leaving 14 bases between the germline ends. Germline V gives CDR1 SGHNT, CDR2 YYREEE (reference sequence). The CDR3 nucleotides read TGTGCCAGCAGCCCGGGTCCCGCCCTCTACGAGCAGTACTTC. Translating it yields CASSPGPALYEQYF. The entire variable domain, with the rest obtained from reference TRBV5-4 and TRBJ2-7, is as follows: ETGVTQSPTHLIKTRGQQVTLRCSSQSGHNTVSWYQQALGQGPQFIFQYYREEENGRGNFPPRFSGLQFPNYSSELNVNALELDDSALYLCASSPGPALYEQYFGPGTRLTVT.